This TCR beta chain is drawn from a study of cytomegalovirus exposure and HLA in healthy donors. TCRdb's table, derived via immunoSEQ multiplex PCR, lists solely in-frame clones and lacks some. Among roughly 65,000 clones listed, roughly nine tenths were seen once. Trimming cost V 7 bases and J 4 bases, with 15 bases left between them. The germline CDR1 and CDR2 sequences are SGDLS and YYNGEE. The CDR3 spans 13 residues. The chain couples TRBV9 to TRBJ2-7; D is perhaps TRBD1 (6 bases). The source material was PBMCs. The clonotype was recovered from a man younger than 35 in good health and CMV-seronegative. Here the CDR3 reads CASSTGGGYEQYF. The CDR3 DNA reads as TGTGCCAGCTCGACAGGCGGCGGGTACGAGCAGTACTTC.